This T cell receptor beta chain was identified in a study of cytomegalovirus exposure and HLA in healthy donors. Study conclusions and caveats: The authors enumerated 150 to 200 TCR beta chains as linked to cytomegalovirus.

This PCR relied on a set of 60 Vbeta primers and 13 Jbeta primers. Libraries were prepared by immunoSEQ multiplex PCR; TCRdb keeps only in-frame clonotypes and omits some of them. This sample has 150,000 to 200,000 clones; just under 85% occur once, and the top ten carry more than 4%. In germline, CDR1 is SGHDT, CDR2 YYEEEE. The CDR3 loop spans 14 amino acids. Trimming pared 5 bases from V and 4 bases from J, leaving 15 bases between. Of note for this clone: The antigen is not known.

The rearrangement links TRBV5-6 to TRBJ1-2; D uncertain. This TCR was sampled from a girl under 18 in good health and CMV-seropositive. Material for sequencing was PBMCs. This CDR3 reads CASSPDSQVYGYTF. The DNA of the CDR3 is TGTGCCAGCAGTCCCGACTCACAAGTCTATGGCTACACCTTC.